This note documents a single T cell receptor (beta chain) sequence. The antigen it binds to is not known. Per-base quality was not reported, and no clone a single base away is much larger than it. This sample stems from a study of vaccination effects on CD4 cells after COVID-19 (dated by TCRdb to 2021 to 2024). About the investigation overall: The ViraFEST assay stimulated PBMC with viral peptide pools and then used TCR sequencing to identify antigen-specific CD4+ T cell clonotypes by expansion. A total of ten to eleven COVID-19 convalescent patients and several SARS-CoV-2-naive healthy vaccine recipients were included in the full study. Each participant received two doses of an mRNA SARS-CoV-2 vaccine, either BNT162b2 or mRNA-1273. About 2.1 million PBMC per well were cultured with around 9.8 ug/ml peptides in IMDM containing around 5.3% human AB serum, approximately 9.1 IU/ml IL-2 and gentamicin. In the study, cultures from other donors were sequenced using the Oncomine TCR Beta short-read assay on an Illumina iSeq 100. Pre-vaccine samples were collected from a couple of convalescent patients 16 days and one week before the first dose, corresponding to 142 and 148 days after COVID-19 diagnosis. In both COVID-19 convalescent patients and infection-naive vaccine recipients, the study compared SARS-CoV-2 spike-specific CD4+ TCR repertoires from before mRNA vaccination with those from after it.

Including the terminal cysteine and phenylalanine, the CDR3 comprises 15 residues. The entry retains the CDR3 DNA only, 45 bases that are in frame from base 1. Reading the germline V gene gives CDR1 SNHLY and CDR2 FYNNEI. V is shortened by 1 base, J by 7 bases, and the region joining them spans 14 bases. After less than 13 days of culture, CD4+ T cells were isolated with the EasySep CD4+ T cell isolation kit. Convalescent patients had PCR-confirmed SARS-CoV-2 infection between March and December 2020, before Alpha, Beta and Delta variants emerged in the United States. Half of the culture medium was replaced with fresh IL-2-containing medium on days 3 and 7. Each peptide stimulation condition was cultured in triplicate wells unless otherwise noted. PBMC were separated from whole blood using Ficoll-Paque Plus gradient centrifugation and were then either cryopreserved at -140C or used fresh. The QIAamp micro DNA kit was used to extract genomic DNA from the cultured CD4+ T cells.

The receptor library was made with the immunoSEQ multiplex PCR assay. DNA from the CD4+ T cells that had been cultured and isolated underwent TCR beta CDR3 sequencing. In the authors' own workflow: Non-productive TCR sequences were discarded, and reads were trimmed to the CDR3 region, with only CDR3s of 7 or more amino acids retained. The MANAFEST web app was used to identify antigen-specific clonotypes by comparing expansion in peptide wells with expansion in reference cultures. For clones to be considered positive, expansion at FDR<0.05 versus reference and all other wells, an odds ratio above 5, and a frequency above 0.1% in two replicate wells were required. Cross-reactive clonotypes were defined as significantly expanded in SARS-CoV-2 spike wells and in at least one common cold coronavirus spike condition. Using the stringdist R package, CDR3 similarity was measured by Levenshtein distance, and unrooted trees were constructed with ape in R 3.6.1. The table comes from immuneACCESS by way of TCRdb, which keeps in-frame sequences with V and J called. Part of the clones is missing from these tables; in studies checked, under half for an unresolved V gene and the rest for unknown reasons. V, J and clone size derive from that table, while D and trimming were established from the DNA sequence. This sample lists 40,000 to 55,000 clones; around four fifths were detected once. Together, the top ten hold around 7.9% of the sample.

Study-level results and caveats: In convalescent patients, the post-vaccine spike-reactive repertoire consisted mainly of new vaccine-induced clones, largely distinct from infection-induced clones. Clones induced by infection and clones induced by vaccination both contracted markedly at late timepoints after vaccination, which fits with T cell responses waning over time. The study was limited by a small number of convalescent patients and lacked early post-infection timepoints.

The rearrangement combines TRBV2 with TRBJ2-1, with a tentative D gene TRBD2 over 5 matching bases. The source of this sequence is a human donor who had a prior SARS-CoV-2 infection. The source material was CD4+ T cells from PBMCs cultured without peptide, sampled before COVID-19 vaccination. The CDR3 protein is CASSEERAVGNEQFF. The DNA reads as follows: TGTGCCAGCAGTGAAGAGAGAGCGGTTGGGAATGAGCAGTTCTTC.